This T cell receptor beta chain emerged from a study of blood T cell repertoires in COVID-19. Study background: Both acute and convalescent COVID-19 samples were obtained from the United States, Italy and Spain. T cells, B-cell-depleted T cells, or PBMCs supplied cDNA or gDNA.

Unmatched junction bases numbered 13, after V lost 0 bases and J lost 3 bases. This CDR3 comprises 20 residues. Germline V gives CDR1 SGHNT, CDR2 YENEEA. The table came from immunoSEQ multiplex PCR; TCRdb's copy has only in-frame clones and leaves some out. Of about 270,000 clones in the sample, approximately 90% are singletons; the top ten hold 4.1%. Participants had their cohort set by participant-reported clinical history. The chain uses TRBV11-3 and TRBJ2-2, with TRBD2 identical over 10 bases. Source material: PBMCs or T cells enriched from blood (not recorded which). The TCR was taken from a woman in her thirties with acute COVID-19. The CDR3 DNA reads TGTGCCAGCAGCTTAGATAATCCCCTAGCGGGAGATCTGTACACCGGGGAGCTGTTTTTT. This sequence encodes CASSLDNPLAGDLYTGELFF.